This T cell receptor beta chain was identified during a study of control samples from healthy donors and cancer patients. The CDR3 runs to 16 residues. The V gene's germline CDR1 is LGHNA and CDR2 YNFKEQ. V lost 1 base and J 7 bases, leaving 17 bases between the germline ends. Data came from immunoSEQ multiplex PCR; TCRdb stores just in-frame clones and leaves some out. The top ten hold around 10% of the sample, which has about 120,000 clones, approximately 87% seen once. The source of this sequence is a man aged 30 to 45 in good health. Sequencing input: blood. The V gene is TRBV4-2, the J gene TRBJ1-5, with no clear D. The CDR3 protein is CASSQAKGTRPQPQHF. CDR3 nucleotide sequence: TGTGCCAGCAGCCAAGCGAAGGGTACTCGGCCCCAGCCCCAGCATTTT.